Listed below are T cell receptor beta chains from one sample, sequenced in a study of shared clonotypes between healthy human individuals. Only in-frame clones appear in the TCRdb table, and some are missing; sequencing was by immunoSEQ multiplex PCR. The table includes roughly 770,000 clones, about 97% detected once. Material for sequencing was naive CD8+ T cells sorted from blood. These receptors were collected from a man aged 25-45 years in good health. Each CDR3 is given with its conserved first and last residue. A D gene is named only where the DNA matches it firmly. Rows give clone size only sometimes, using once, few, many, or a class for an expanded clone.

abundance	j_gene	d_gene	v_gene	CDR3nt	CDR3aa
.	TRBJ2-5	.	TRBV9	TGTGCCAGCAGCCCGGACGGCCTCCAAGAGACCCAGTACTTC	CASSPDGLQETQYF
.	TRBJ1-5	.	TRBV18	TGTGCCAGCTCTGATCGAGGGAGGGGGGCCGCTCAGCCCCAGCATTTT	CASSDRGRGAAQPQHF
.	TRBJ2-2	.	TRBV11-2	TGTGCCAGCAGCTTAATTTCCACCGGGGAGCTGTTTTTT	CASSLISTGELFF
.	TRBJ1-5	.	TRBV4-1	TGCGCCAGCAGCCAACTCTTGGCGGGCAATCAGCCCCAGCATTTT	CASSQLLAGNQPQHF
once	TRBJ2-7	.	TRBV2	TGTGCCAGCAGCGAGAGATCCTACGAGCAGTACTTC	CASSERSYEQYF
.	TRBJ2-6	.	TRBV6-1	TGTGCCAGCAGTGAACCCTACAACGGTGCCAACGTCCTGACTTTC	CASSEPYNGANVLTF
.	TRBJ2-1	TRBD2	TRBV4-1	TGCGCCAGCAGCCAAGTAATAGCGGGAGATCAAGGCTATGAGCAGTTCTTC	CASSQVIAGDQGYEQFF
.	TRBJ2-7	.	TRBV28	TGTGCCAGCAGACTCCTCCCGGTTTCCGAGCAGTACTTC	CASRLLPVSEQYF
.	TRBJ2-3	TRBD1	TRBV6-1	TGTGCCAGCAGTGAATGGGCGACAGGGGTTGGGACAGATACGCAGTATTTT	CASSEWATGVGTDTQYF
.	TRBJ2-1	TRBD2	TRBV27	TGTGCCAGCAGTTTATTGGGACTAGCGGGAGACAACAATGAGCAGTTCTTC	CASSLLGLAGDNNEQFF
.	TRBJ2-1	.	TRBV11-2	TGTGCCAGCAGCTTAGCCGTAGAGCAGTTCTTC	CASSLAVEQFF
.	TRBJ2-2	TRBD1	TRBV27	TGTGCCAGCAGTTTAAAACCGGGACAGGGATTCTTCACCGGGGAGCTGTTTTTT	CASSLKPGQGFFTGELFF
.	TRBJ2-1	TRBD2	TRBV27	TGTGCCAGCAGCGCTTCGCAGCGGGGTTCCAATGAGCAGTTCTTC	CASSASQRGSNEQFF
.	TRBJ2-1	TRBD1	TRBV4-1	TGCGCCAGCAGCCAATCCATGGGGACAGCACAAGGGGATGAGCAGTTCTTC	CASSQSMGTAQGDEQFF
.	TRBJ1-1	.	TRBV28	TGTGCCAGCAGCTCCCCGGAGATCATGAACACTGAAGCTTTCTTT	CASSSPEIMNTEAFF
few	TRBJ2-2	.	TRBV9	TGTGCCAGCAGCGTAATGGCTACCCCCTCTGGAAACACCGGGGAGCTGTTTTTT	CASSVMATPSGNTGELFF
.	TRBJ1-5	TRBD1	TRBV27	TGTGCCAGCATGGGGACAGGGAGGCCCCACCGGGGACAGCCCCAGCATTTT	CASMGTGRPHRGQPQHF
.	TRBJ2-1	.	TRBV27	TGTGCCAGCAGTTCAGCAGGGTTGGATGAGCAGTTCTTC	CASSSAGLDEQFF
once	TRBJ2-1	TRBD2	TRBV27	TGTGCCAGCAGTTTAGCGGGAGATTACAATGAGCAGTTCTTC	CASSLAGDYNEQFF
.	TRBJ2-3	.	TRBV4-3	TGCGCCAGCAGCCAGTTAGCGGTCGGCACAGATACGCAGTATTTT	CASSQLAVGTDTQYF
once	TRBJ2-3	TRBD1	TRBV4-2	TGTGCCAGCAGCCAAGATCTCGTGGGGACAGGGTTGACAGATACGCAGTATTTT	CASSQDLVGTGLTDTQYF
.	TRBJ1-4	.	TRBV7-9	TGTGCCAGCAGCCCAGTTGCAACTAATGAAAAACTGTTTTTT	CASSPVATNEKLFF
.	TRBJ2-7	.	TRBV18	TGTGCCAGCTCGTCTGATGGGGCCTACGAGCAGTACTTC	CASSSDGAYEQYF
.	TRBJ2-1	.	TRBV5-1	TGCGCCAGCAGCCTGGACACTTACAATGAGCAGTTCTTC	CASSLDTYNEQFF
once	TRBJ2-1	TRBD2	TRBV9	TGTGCCAGCAGCCCGAGGTCTAGCGGGTCTCCCAAGGACAATGAGCAGTTCTTC	CASSPRSSGSPKDNEQFF
.	TRBJ2-3	TRBD2	TRBV11-2	TGTGCCAGCAGCATAGGACTAGATAGGGATACGCAGTATTTT	CASSIGLDRDTQYF
once	TRBJ1-5	TRBD1	TRBV5-5	TGTGCCAGCAGCGTGACAGGGGGTAAGGGGCAGCCCCAGCATTTT	CASSVTGGKGQPQHF
once	TRBJ2-7	TRBD1	TRBV5-4	TGTGCCAGCAGCCCAGGACAGGGGGCGGTCGAGCAGTACTTC	CASSPGQGAVEQYF
once	TRBJ2-7	.	TRBV29-1	TGCAGCGTTGTGGGGGACGAGCAGTACTTC	CSVVGDEQYF